A selection of T cell receptor beta chains follows, all from one sample in a study of cytomegalovirus exposure and HLA in healthy donors. Some clones are missing from TCRdb's copy, which holds only in-frame ones; the method was immunoSEQ multiplex PCR. The table has 200,000 or so clones, more than 85% seen once; the top ten hold around 0.21%. Source material: PBMCs. The receptors here all came from a girl in the first two years of life in good health and CMV-seronegative. The CDR3 runs from the conserved cysteine through the conserved F or W. The order of the fields is clone size, D gene, J gene, V gene, CDR3 DNA, CDR3 protein. A D gene is named only where the DNA matches it firmly. Only some rows state a clone size, as once, few, many or a class for expanded clones.

>NA|NA|TRBJ2-7|TRBV13
TGTGCCAGCAGCTTAGAGTCTCGGTTCGCGGGTACCTACGAGCAGTACTTC
CASSLESRFAGTYEQYF
>NA|TRBD2|TRBJ2-2|TRBV6-5
TGTGCCAGCAGTTACTCCCGGGAGGACACCGGGGAGCTGTTTTTT
CASSYSREDTGELFF
>NA|TRBD2|TRBJ2-5|TRBV19
TGTGCCAGTAGTCTAGCGGGGGGGTTACTCCAAGAGACCCAGTACTTC
CASSLAGGLLQETQYF
>NA|TRBD2|TRBJ2-2|TRBV7-2
TGTGCCAGCAGCCGACTAGCGGGAGTAGGAAACACCGGGGAGCTGTTTTTT
CASSRLAGVGNTGELFF
>NA|TRBD2|TRBJ2-7|TRBV11-1
TGTGCCAGCAGCTTCGCGGGAGCCGAGCAGTACTTC
CASSFAGAEQYF
>NA|NA|TRBJ2-1|TRBV5-4
TGTGCCAGCAGCCAGGGGCCATCCTACAATGAGCAGTTCTTC
CASSQGPSYNEQFF
>once|TRBD2|TRBJ2-3|TRBV7-6
TGTGCCAGCAGTTCTCGACTAGCGGCCCCCACAGATACGCAGTATTTT
CASSSRLAAPTDTQYF
>few|NA|TRBJ1-6|TRBV11-2
TGTGCCAGCAGTTTTACCCCAGGGGATTCACCCCTCCACTTT
CASSFTPGDSPLHF
>once|NA|TRBJ2-1|TRBV5-1
TGCGCCAGCAGCTTGGCCTCGCAGGGCTCCTACAATGAGCAGTTCTTC
CASSLASQGSYNEQFF
>few|NA|TRBJ2-3|TRBV6-1
TGTGCCAGCAGTGATGGGGGGACAGATACGCAGTATTTT
CASSDGGTDTQYF
>few|NA|TRBJ1-4|TRBV19
TGTGCCAGTAACCGGGACAACTTTAATGAAAAACTGTTTTTT
CASNRDNFNEKLFF
>NA|NA|TRBJ2-3|TRBV7-2
TGTGCCAGCAGCTGGAGCGGCACAGATACGCAGTATTTT
CASSWSGTDTQYF
>once|TRBD1|TRBJ2-7|TRBV30
TGTGCCTGGACCGACAGGGGGCGCCCAGAGCAGTACTTC
CAWTDRGRPEQYF
>NA|NA|TRBJ1-6|TRBV10-3
TGTGCCATCAGTGCCTTCCCTACAATGGACAGATTAAGCTCCTATAATTCACCCCTCCACTTT
CAISAFPTMDRLSSYNSPLHF
>NA|NA|TRBJ1-3|TRBV5-1
TGCGCCTCGGAGGAAGACTCTGGAAACACCATATATTTT
CASEEDSGNTIYF
>NA|NA|TRBJ1-2|TRBV2
TGTGCCAGCAGTGAAAGGGTTTTGGGGGGGAATAACTATGGCTACACCTTC
CASSERVLGGNNYGYTF
>NA|NA|TRBJ1-6|TRBV30
TGTGCCTGGAGTGTGATGGAGGATTCACCCCTCCACTTT
CAWSVMEDSPLHF